This T cell receptor beta chain was recorded in a study of blood T cell repertoires in COVID-19. As for the study in general: Collection of acute and convalescent COVID-19 samples took place in the United States, Italy and Spain.

Per the original data handling: Estimated nucleated cell counts came from reference gene primer amplification. Method: immunoSEQ multiplex PCR; TCRdb's copy keeps in-frame clones and lacks some. V, J and clone size were drawn from that table, and D and trimming were deduced from the DNA. The data contain 90,000 to 100,000 clones, about 90% of them seen just once; the ten biggest clones take up about 5%. This clone appeared once. This CDR3 is 17 amino acids long. V trimming: 1 base; J trimming: 5 bases; junction bases outside the gene matches: 8. The germline V gene encodes CDR1 LGHDT and CDR2 YNNKEL (reference sequence).

The specimen sequenced was peripheral blood. The chain joins TRBV3-1 (or the pseudogene TRBV3-2) to TRBJ2-5, with TRBD2 matching over 12 bases. The receptor was isolated from an older man with acute or convalescent COVID-19. The DNA for the CDR3 is TGTGCCAGCAGCCAAGGGCTAGCGGGGGGGTTGAAGGAGACCCAGTACTTC. Translating it yields CASSQGLAGGLKETQYF.